The 22 T cell receptor beta chains reported below all come from one sample, sequenced in a study of cytomegalovirus exposure and HLA in healthy donors. Use of 60 Vbeta and 13 Jbeta primers characterized the PCR. The method was immunoSEQ multiplex PCR; TCRdb's version includes in-frame clones alone and lacks a portion of them. This table has about 100,000 clones, about 80% appearing once. The sample taken for sequencing was PBMCs. Source of these receptors: a middle-aged man in good health and CMV-seronegative.

Only one count was recorded for this clone. CDR3 in amino acids: CASSLAIAGGKSYEQYF. The CDR3 DNA reads TGCGCCAGCAGCTTGGCTATAGCGGGGGGGAAATCCTACGAGCAGTACTTC. The rearrangement links TRBV5-1 to TRBJ2-7, with 11 nucleotides matching TRBD2. With 0 bases clipped from V and 1 base from J, the junction kept 6 bases outside the gene matches. This CDR3 spans 17 amino acids. The V gene's germline CDR1 is SGHRS and CDR2 YFSETQ.

V usage is TRBV2 and J usage is TRBJ1-1, with a possible D match to TRBD1 (6 bases). CDR1 is SNHLY, CDR2 FYNNEI, per germline. The CDR3 extends over 15 amino acids. V dropped 6 bases and J dropped 2 bases, with 16 bases sitting between them. CDR3 in DNA: TGTGCCAGCAGCCGCAGGGGCTACACTAACACTGAAGCTTTCTTT. Translating it yields CASSRRGYTNTEAFF.

This clone was seen a handful of times. The rearrangement joins TRBV6-5 to TRBJ1-2, with D hard to call. The CDR3 is 13 residues long. Trimming shortened V by 6 bases and J by 8 bases, and 16 bases separated the two germline ends. CDR1 and CDR2 from the germline V gene are MNHEY and SVGAGI. The CDR3 region has the DNA TGTGCCAGCAGGACGGGAGGGTCGCGAGGCTACACCTTC. Translation gives CASRTGGSRGYTF.

This clone has a single count. The chain has TRBV11-2 and TRBJ2-2; tentative D call: TRBD1 (5 bases). CDR1 and CDR2 from the germline V gene are SGHAT and FQNNGV. The CDR3 is made up of 12 amino acids. The V end was cut by 6 bases, the J end by 5 bases, with 7 bases between. The CDR3 DNA is TGTGCCAGCAGTCACAGGACCGGGGAGCTGTTTTTT. This sequence encodes CASSHRTGELFF.

The chain links TRBV10-1 to TRBJ2-1; TRBD2 agrees at 12 bases. This CDR3 has 13 amino acids. The germline V gene has CDR1 WNHNN and CDR2 SYGVQD (reference sequence). V was pared by 7 bases and J by 7 bases, with 2 bases of the junction left unmatched. The chain's CDR3 is CASTLAGGNEQFF. In nucleotides, the CDR3 is TGCGCCAGCACCCTAGCGGGGGGGAATGAGCAGTTCTTC.

The V call is TRBV19, the J call TRBJ2-5; 9 nucleotides match TRBD2. The germline V gene has CDR1 LNHDA and CDR2 SQIVND (reference sequence). The CDR3 sequence is 16 residues long. Trimming took 2 bases from V and 4 from J; bases not matched to a gene: 8. DNA for the CDR3: TGTGCCAGTAGTATATCTGGCGGGGGGGCAGTAGAGACCCAGTACTTC. This codes for CASSISGGGAVETQYF.

This rearrangement joins TRBV28 to TRBJ1-4, with D perhaps TRBD1 (6 bases). The V gene lost 5 bases and the J gene lost 5 bases, with 12 bases spanning the gap. CDR1 and CDR2 (germline): MDHEN, SYDVKM. There are 14 residues in the CDR3. The CDR3 DNA reads TGTGCCAGCAGTGTGACAGGAAAGAATGAAAAACTGTTTTTT. This translates into CASSVTGKNEKLFF.

There are a few counts of this clone. The chain joins TRBV18 to TRBJ2-5, with a possible D match to TRBD2 (6 bases). The germline V gene encodes CDR1 KGHSH and CDR2 LQKENI. V lost 3 bases to trimming and J lost 2 bases, with 7 bases between them. CDR3 length equals 13 residues. CDR3 region: CASSPGGQETQYF. The DNA of the CDR3 is TGTGCCAGCTCACCCGGAGGGCAAGAGACCCAGTACTTC.

V gene TRBV6-5 combines with J gene TRBJ2-1, with a tentative D call TRBD1 (5 bases). Germline values: CDR1 MNHEY, CDR2 SVGAGI. V was cut by 6 bases and J by 3 bases, with 12 bases left in between. The CDR3 consists of 14 residues. The CDR3 sequence: CASSPQTGYNEQFF. In DNA form, the CDR3 reads TGTGCCAGCAGCCCGCAAACAGGCTACAATGAGCAGTTCTTC.

The chain has TRBV18 and TRBJ2-1; 7 bases align to TRBD2. The germline gives CDR1 KGHSH, CDR2 LQKENI. This CDR3 is built from 15 residues. After removal of 2 bases from V and 2 bases from J, the junction contained 3 bases not matched to a gene. Here the CDR3 DNA reads TGTGCCAGCTCACCAGGAGCGGGGACCTACAATGAGCAGTTCTTC. This sequence encodes CASSPGAGTYNEQFF.

The chain combines TRBV6-1 with TRBJ1-2; D gene unclear. This CDR3 spans 15 amino acids. Per the germline V gene, CDR1 is MNHNS and CDR2 is SASEGT. Trimming stripped 2 bases from V and 4 bases from J, with 14 bases between. As DNA, the CDR3 is TGTGCCAGCAGTGAATCTACCGGGATAACCTATGGCTACACCTTC. Its protein product is CASSESTGITYGYTF.

Concerning this clone: A junction end diverges from the germline sequence, so it may reflect a read error. V is TRBV27 and J is TRBJ1-2, with D hard to call. The CDR3 is 13 residues long. Germline V lookup: CDR1 MNHEY, CDR2 SMNVEV (reference sequence). CDR3 DNA: TGTGCCAGCAGTTTATCGGGTAGCTATAGCTACACCTTC. Protein: CASSLSGSYSYTF.

The chain is built from TRBV29-1 and TRBJ1-2; 7 nucleotides agree with TRBD1. Germline V gives CDR1 SQVTM, CDR2 ANQGSEA. J lost 2 bases, V lost 4 bases, and 4 bases had no gene match. The CDR3 covers 13 residues. The CDR3, as DNA: TGCAGCGTTGCAACACAGGGGAACTATGGCTACACCTTC. Amino acids: CSVATQGNYGYTF.

The CDR3 loop reads CAWSGRVDQPQHF. The CDR3 region has the DNA TGTGCCTGGAGTGGCAGGGTTGATCAGCCCCAGCATTTT. The chain combines TRBV30 with TRBJ1-5; tentative D call: TRBD1 (5 bases). The CDR3 is made up of 13 amino acids. In germline, CDR1 is GTSNPN, CDR2 SVGIG (reference sequence). V gave up 1 base and J gave up 5 bases, with 9 bases separating them.

This chain uses TRBV19 with TRBJ1-5; 8 nucleotides align to TRBD1. The CDR3 runs 14 residues. In germline, CDR1 is LNHDA, CDR2 SQIVND (reference sequence). Losses at the gene ends were 7 bases for V and 7 bases for J; bases not matched to a gene: 9. CDR3 in amino acids: CASISSGGGQPQHF. CDR3 nucleotides: TGTGCCAGTATCTCCTCAGGGGGCGGGCAGCCCCAGCATTTT.

The chain is built from TRBV10-1 and TRBJ2-3, with TRBD2 matching over 12 bases. CDR1 is WNHNN and CDR2 is SYGVQD in the germline V gene (reference sequence). The J segment lost 4 bases and the V segment lost 5 bases, leaving 4 bases of the junction unmatched. The CDR3 consists of 15 residues. The CDR3, as DNA: TGCGCCAGCAGTCCTAGCGGGGGGGCCGCAGATACGCAGTATTTT. This codes for CASSPSGGAADTQYF.

The gene calls are TRBV28 and TRBJ1-1, with D tentatively TRBD1 (6 bases). This CDR3 has 14 amino acids. The ends were cut back, 6 bases at V and 2 bases at J, with 13 bases in the middle. Germline V gene sequence: CDR1 MDHEN, CDR2 SYDVKM. CDR3 coding DNA: TGTGCCAGCAGAACAGGGATGGGAAACACTGAAGCTTTCTTT. It is translated as CASRTGMGNTEAFF.

This clone was detected only once. The chain links TRBV30 to TRBJ1-4; 10 bases fit TRBD1. The CDR3 spans 14 residues. V gave up 5 bases and J gave up 7 bases; unmatched junction bases: 7. CDR1 and CDR2 from the germline V gene are GTSNPN and SVGIG (reference sequence). CDR3 in amino acids: CAWSPGTGAEKLFF. The CDR3 DNA follows: TGTGCCTGGTCCCCCGGGACAGGGGCTGAAAAACTGTTTTTT. The complete variable domain, with remaining parts taken from reference TRBV30 and TRBJ1-4, reads SQTIHQWPATLVQPVGSPLSLECTVEGTSNPNLYWYRQAAGRGLQLLFYSVGIGQISSEVPQNLSASRPQDRQFILSSKKLLLSDSGFYLCAWSPGTGAEKLFFGSGTQLSVL.

This clone was recorded once. This chain links TRBV30 with TRBJ1-1; no reliable D call. Trimming left V 3 bases short and J 4 bases short, with 9 bases between. There are 12 residues in the CDR3. Germline values: CDR1 GTSNPN, CDR2 SVGIG (reference sequence). In DNA form, the CDR3 reads TGTGCCTGGAGACGAGGTAGCACTGAAGCTTTCTTT. Its protein is CAWRRGSTEAFF.

This rearrangement joins TRBV7-9 to TRBJ2-2, with a weak D call TRBD1 (6 bases). Per the germline V gene, CDR1 is SEHNR and CDR2 is FQNEAQ (reference sequence). The CDR3 runs 19 residues. V lost 3 bases and J lost 6, with 26 bases in between. The DNA for the CDR3 is TGTGCCAGCAGCTTTTTAACAGGGACATTAAGGGTAGGGGCCGGGGAGCTGTTTTTT. Encoded protein: CASSFLTGTLRVGAGELFF.

The chain links TRBV7-2 to TRBJ1-2; 9 bases map to TRBD1. V was clipped by 6 bases and J by 0 bases; unmatched bases: 5. This CDR3 spans 15 amino acids. Germline CDR1 SGHTA, CDR2 FQGNSA. CDR3: CASRTGTGTNYGYTF. CDR3 DNA: TGTGCCAGCAGAACCGGGACAGGGACTAACTATGGCTACACCTTC.

The chain is built from TRBV2 and TRBJ1-3; D unclear. From germline, CDR1 is SNHLY and CDR2 FYNNEI. Trimming pared 4 bases from V and 4 bases from J, leaving 20 bases between. The CDR3 has 17 amino acids. This CDR3 is CASSALPENVAGNTIYF. As DNA, the CDR3 is TGTGCCAGCAGTGCCCTTCCGGAGAATGTGGCGGGAAACACCATATATTTT.